The source of this TCR beta chain is a study of blood T cell repertoires in COVID-19. In the study overall: Material from acute and convalescent COVID-19 was sourced from the United States, Italy and Spain. PBMCs, B-cell-depleted T cells, or T cells provided the cDNA or gDNA that made up the material.

The protocol was immunoSEQ multiplex PCR, while the TCRdb copy is restricted to in-frame clones and leaves out a portion. The sample shows approximately 65,000 clones, about nine tenths of them seen only once. CDR3 length: 16 residues. Germline assignment: CDR1 SGHVS and CDR2 FQNEAQ. Trimming removed 5 bases at V and 3 bases at J, with 17 bases between. This TCR was sampled from a woman between 18 and 30 years old with acute or convalescent COVID-19. V is TRBV7-8 and J is TRBJ1-5, with D tentatively TRBD1 (5 bases). Sequencing input: peripheral blood. The CDR3 loop reads CASSNRRDRNNQPQHF. The CDR3, as DNA: TGTGCCAGCAGCAACAGGCGCGACCGCAACAATCAGCCCCAGCATTTT.